This note documents a single T cell receptor beta chain sequence. Its matching antigen is unknown. These data come from a study of T cell responses to AZD1222 COVID-19 vaccine. General observations from the study: Targeting of unmutated variant regions was reportedly seen in nearly half of spike-specific TCRs. CD4 TCRs linked to vaccination spanned spike, dominating at 160-218 and 743-854. Baseline seropositivity occurred in only six AZD1222 recipients. Sampling that yielded the repertoires occurred only after the peak T cell response.

Clones were read by immunoSEQ multiplex PCR, and TCRdb kept only the in-frame ones, dropping some. In the table there are approximately 130,000 clones, 80% to 95% of which are singletons. There are 13 residues in the CDR3. V lost 6 bases, J lost 5 bases, and 2 bases stayed unmatched. CDR1 and CDR2 (germline): MDHEN, SYDVKM. This sequence originates from an adult in good health. The V gene is TRBV28, the J gene TRBJ1-3, with TRBD1 matching over 9 bases. Sequences were derived from peripheral blood, sampled on day 0 of AZD1222 vaccination. CDR3: CASRTGGRNTIYF. CDR3 bases: TGTGCCAGCAGAACAGGGGGCAGAAACACCATATATTTT.